The 32 T cell receptor beta chains below come from one sample, sequenced in a study of blood T cells in healthy people across ages. A second 7 to 11 cycle PCR used barcoded and J-beta primers. TCRdb re-analysed the 5' RACE reads in MiXCR, keeping a single row per CDR3 protein. The table shows about 1.4 million distinct CDR3 sequences, with 45% to 70% occurring only once. Sequenced: blood. The receptors originated from a man younger than 30 in good health.

The chain employs TRBV5-1 and TRBJ2-5; D may be TRBD2 (6 bases). In germline, CDR1 is SGHRS, CDR2 YFSETQ. V dropped 4 bases and J dropped 3 bases, with 13 bases sitting between them. The CDR3 is 14 residues long. The CDR3: CASSPVPGEETQYF. In DNA, the CDR3 is TGCGCCAGCAGCCCTGTACCGGGAGAAGAGACCCAGTACTTC.

V is TRBV7-2 and J is TRBJ2-5; TRBD1 agrees at 7 bases. Near its end, the DNA agrees better with TRBJ2-7, so the J call may be wrong. The germline V gene encodes CDR1 SGHTA and CDR2 FQGNSA. The CDR3 has 14 residues. The CDR3 protein is CASSVTGNVYEQYF. DNA of the CDR3: TGTGCCAGCAGCGTGACAGGGAATGTCTACGAGCAGTACTTC.

The chain has TRBV7-6 and TRBJ1-3; D not certain. Germline V gene sequence: CDR1 SGHVS, CDR2 FNYEAQ. The CDR3 is made up of 16 amino acids. V was cut by 3 bases and J by 0 bases, with 12 bases left in between. For the CDR3, the DNA is TGTGCCAGCAGCTTTACTGAGTCCAGCTCTGGAAACACCATATATTTT. It translates to CASSFTESSSGNTIYF.

This clonotype occurred a few times. The chain employs TRBV4-2 and TRBJ1-4; TRBD1 aligns across 7 bases. V trimming: 4 bases; J trimming: 7 bases; junction bases outside the gene matches: 9. Germline V CDR1 and CDR2: LGHNA, YNFKEQ. This CDR3 is 15 amino acids long. The CDR3 bases are TGTGCCAGCAGCCCGCCAGGCAGGGGGTTTGAAAAACTGTTTTTT. Translation: CASSPPGRGFEKLFF.

This rearrangement joins TRBV10-3 to TRBJ1-2, with TRBD1 as a possible D gene (6 bases). CDR1 and CDR2 (germline): ENHRY, SYGVKD. The CDR3 runs to 13 residues. The V gene lost 6 bases and the J gene lost 4 bases, with 12 bases spanning the gap. Written as DNA, the CDR3 is TGTGCCATCAGAGAGAGGGGGAGCTATGGCTACACCTTC. This encodes CAIRERGSYGYTF.

In this sample, this clonotype turned up a few times. The gene calls are TRBV18 and TRBJ2-7, with D maybe TRBD1 (6 bases). Trimming shortened V by 4 bases and J by 5 bases, and 12 bases separated the two germline ends. Germline-derived CDR1 and CDR2 are KGHSH and LQKENI. The CDR3 has 13 residues. CDR3 residues: CASSRGTSNEQYF. Written as DNA, the CDR3 is TGTGCCAGCTCACGTGGGACAAGTAACGAGCAGTACTTC.

The chain couples TRBV29-1 to TRBJ2-2; D remains unclear. There are 14 residues in the CDR3. CDR1 is SQVTM, CDR2 ANQGSEA, per germline. V shed 1 base and J shed 8 bases, with 14 bases lying between them. This CDR3 reads CSVEGAGGTGELFF. CDR3 nucleotide sequence: TGCAGCGTTGAAGGCGCAGGTGGTACTGGGGAGCTGTTTTTT.

The chain combines TRBV5-1 with TRBJ2-3, with no clear D. Germline CDR1 and CDR2: SGHRS and YFSETQ. The V end was cut by 3 bases, the J end by 10 bases, with 15 bases between. The CDR3 loop spans 13 amino acids. The CDR3 loop is CASSSSDGRPQYF. The CDR3, as DNA: TGCGCCAGCAGCTCCTCCGACGGACGGCCGCAGTATTTT.

The chain links TRBV20-1 to TRBJ2-1; possibly TRBD2 for D (6 bases). V was clipped by 6 bases and J by 2 bases, with 11 bases between them. CDR1 and CDR2 (germline): DFQATT, SNEGSKA (reference sequence). CDR3 length: 13 amino acids. The DNA of the CDR3 is TGCAGTGCCACGACTAGTCCCTACAATGAGCAGTTCTTC. Protein product: CSATTSPYNEQFF.

This clonotype has only a few counts. This chain uses TRBV4-3 with TRBJ2-6; D remains ambiguous. The V end lost 0 bases, the J end lost 2 bases, and 5 bases lay between the germline ends. There are 15 residues in the CDR3. Germline values: CDR1 LGHNA, CDR2 YSLEER. The CDR3 bases are TGCGCCAGCAGCCAAGAATCGGCTGGGGCCAACGTCCTGACTTTC. As protein: CASSQESAGANVLTF.

The chain employs TRBV7-9 and TRBJ2-1; D may be TRBD1 or TRBD2 (6 bases each). The V gene lost 5 bases and the J gene lost 6 bases, with 14 bases spanning the gap. Per germline, CDR1 SEHNR and CDR2 FQNEAQ (reference sequence). This CDR3 is 14 amino acids long. The CDR3 coding sequence is TGTGCCAGCAGCCCGGTGGGGGGCTGCAATGAGCAGTTCTTC. Translation: CASSPVGGCNEQFF.

The chain couples TRBV21-1 to TRBJ2-1; the table's D call TRBD2 went unverified against the DNA. TRBV21-1 is an annotated pseudogene. The CDR3 contains 17 residues. The CDR3 protein is CASSKITSGGDYNEQFF. DNA of the CDR3: TGTGCCAGCAGCAAAATAACTAGCGGGGGGGACTACAATGAGCAGTTCTTC.

The genes are TRBV2 and TRBJ1-2; D is unclear. Trimming removed 3 bases from V and 11 bases from J, with 19 bases in between. The CDR3 totals 14 residues. CDR1 and CDR2 (germline): SNHLY, FYNNEI. The DNA of the CDR3 is TGTGCCAGCAGTGAGGATATGAGGTTCTCTCAATACACCTTC. It encodes CASSEDMRFSQYTF. The full variable domain, completed using reference TRBV2 and TRBJ1-2, is EPEVTQTPSHQVTQMGQEVILRCVPISNHLYFYWYRQILGQKVEFLVSFYNNEISEKSEIFDDQFSVERPDGSNFTLKIRSTKLEDSAMYFCASSEDMRFSQYTFGSGTRLTVV.

This clonotype was seen more than once but under ten times. The chain carries TRBV20-1 and TRBJ2-7; D not certain. The CDR3 has 13 residues. V was shortened by 2 bases and J by 0 bases, with 8 bases between the two germline ends. Germline CDR1 is DFQATT and CDR2 is SNEGSKA (reference sequence). Here the CDR3 DNA reads TGCAGTGCTAGATACCCAAGCTCCTACGAGCAGTACTTC. It yields the protein CSARYPSSYEQYF.

The chain joins TRBV20-1 to TRBJ2-1, with 8 nucleotides matching TRBD2. Germline CDR1 reads DFQATT; CDR2 reads SNEGSKA (reference sequence). The trim removed 1 base at V and 10 bases at J, leaving 15 bases unmatched. This CDR3 comprises 16 residues. Here the CDR3 reads CSARVRGGAPVEEQFF. The DNA for the CDR3 is TGCAGTGCTAGAGTCCGGGGGGGAGCACCTGTTGAGGAGCAGTTCTTC.

The chain couples TRBV20-1 to TRBJ2-5; no definite D call. The DNA end is a closer match to TRBJ2-7, so the J assignment may be wrong. This CDR3 comprises 12 residues. Germline V CDR1 and CDR2: DFQATT, SNEGSKA (reference sequence). CDR3 residues: CSASGWAYEQYF. The CDR3 region has the DNA TGCAGTGCCTCAGGTTGGGCCTACGAGCAGTACTTC.

The chain has TRBV27 and TRBJ2-1, with 9 bases lining up with TRBD2. V lost 4 bases, J lost 3 bases, and 7 bases stayed unmatched. The CDR3 runs 16 residues. From germline, CDR1 is MNHEY and CDR2 SMNVEV (reference sequence). CDR3 sequence reads: CASSSLAGDLYNEQFF. The CDR3 DNA sequence: TGTGCCAGCAGTTCATTAGCGGGAGATCTCTACAATGAGCAGTTCTTC.

The V and J genes are TRBV11-2 and TRBJ1-4, with a tentative D call TRBD1 (6 bases). Germline values: CDR1 SGHAT, CDR2 FQNNGV. Deletions cut 5 bases from V and 3 bases from J, with 25 bases between. This CDR3 spans 19 amino acids. The CDR3 region is CASSRLEGQGLGSNEKLFF. The DNA for the CDR3 is TGTGCCAGCAGCCGCCTCGAAGGGCAGGGGCTTGGCTCTAATGAAAAACTGTTTTTT.

V is TRBV3-1 and J is TRBJ1-4; D is ambiguous. Looked up from germline, CDR1 is LGHDT and CDR2 is YNNKEL (reference sequence). This CDR3 comprises 16 residues. V gave up 0 bases and J gave up 7 bases, with 15 bases separating them. The CDR3 reads CASSQDGGVGSEKLFF. In nucleotides, the CDR3 is TGTGCCAGCAGCCAAGACGGCGGGGTAGGGAGTGAAAAACTGTTTTTT.

The J gene is TRBJ1-1, the V gene TRBV4-3, with D perhaps matching TRBD1 (5 bases). There are 14 residues in the CDR3. The germline CDR1 and CDR2 sequences are LGHNA and YSLEER. Trimming cost V 6 bases and J 1 base, with 12 bases left between them. The CDR3 DNA follows: TGCGCCAGCAGATATGGACACCAGAACACTGAAGCTTTCTTT. Protein: CASRYGHQNTEAFF.

The rearrangement joins TRBV20-1 to TRBJ2-3; TRBD2 might be the D (5 bases). This CDR3 has 14 residues. Per the germline V gene, CDR1 is DFQATT and CDR2 is SNEGSKA (reference sequence). The ends were cut back, 3 bases at V and 4 bases at J, with 14 bases in the middle. CDR3 in amino acids: CSASAIGGPDTQYF. The CDR3, as DNA: TGCAGTGCTAGCGCCATCGGAGGCCCAGATACGCAGTATTTT.

This chain uses TRBV19 with TRBJ1-6; a weak D match, TRBD1 (5 bases). This CDR3 region has 13 residues. CDR1 LNHDA and CDR2 SQIVND come from the germline V gene (reference sequence). V was trimmed by 6 bases and J by 6 bases, leaving 9 bases between them. CDR3: CASSGTTNSPLHF. The CDR3 region has the DNA TGTGCCAGTAGCGGGACGACTAATTCACCCCTCCACTTT.

The chain is built from TRBV6-7 and TRBJ1-2; 8 nucleotides match TRBD1. TRBV6-7 is recorded as an ORF, its role being uncertain. After removal of 0 bases from V and 4 bases from J, the junction contained 19 bases not matched to a gene. This CDR3 is built from 20 residues. CDR3 sequence (DNA): TGTGCCAGCAGTTACTCCCAGTCCCGGGACAGGCCCCAGGTGCCCTATGGCTACACCTTC. Translating gives CASSYSQSRDRPQVPYGYTF.

This clonotype was seen a few times. The chain carries TRBV13 and TRBJ2-7; perhaps TRBD2 as D (5 bases). The CDR3 consists of 14 residues. The germline V and J ends were trimmed by 3 bases and 0 bases, with 9 bases remaining between them. Germline V gene data show CDR1 as PRHDT and CDR2 as FYEKMQ (reference sequence). This CDR3 is CASSLKRYSYEQYF. The CDR3 region has the DNA TGTGCCAGCAGCTTGAAGCGGTACTCCTACGAGCAGTACTTC.

This clonotype occurred a few times. The CDR3 DNA follows: TGTGCCAGCAGTGACCCTTATAAGCTTAACAATGAGCAGTTCTTC. The encoded protein is CASSDPYKLNNEQFF. The rearrangement links TRBV2 to TRBJ2-1; no clear D. Germline assignment: CDR1 SNHLY and CDR2 FYNNEI. Trimming took 3 bases from V and 5 from J, leaving 14 bases between them. This CDR3 is 15 amino acids long.

This clonotype was recorded a few times. The chain couples TRBV20-1 to TRBJ2-7; 10 positions agree with TRBD1. The J segment lost 3 bases and the V segment lost 5 bases, leaving 7 bases of the junction unmatched. Germline CDR1 and CDR2: DFQATT and SNEGSKA (reference sequence). The CDR3 is 14 residues long. The CDR3 sequence is CSAEPGQGSYEQYF. CDR3 in DNA: TGCAGTGCTGAACCGGGACAGGGGAGCTACGAGCAGTACTTC.

As regards this clonotype: A much larger clone lies a single base off, so this may be a read error. The chain couples TRBV12-3 or TRBV12-4 to TRBJ2-1; the match to TRBD2 covers 8 bases. The CDR3 length is 14 residues. The CDR3: CASMGSGTYNERFF. The CDR3 DNA follows: TGTGCCAGCATGGGTAGCGGGACCTACAATGAGCGGTTCTTC.

The chain combines TRBV7-2 with TRBJ2-3; 11 bases are shared with TRBD1. The CDR3 has 15 residues. V was clipped by 4 bases and J by 6 bases; unmatched bases: 6. CDR1 and CDR2 from the germline V gene are SGHTA and FQGNSA. The CDR3 region has the DNA TGTGCCAGCAGCTCAAGGACAGGGGGCTGGGATACGCAGTATTTT. Its translation is CASSSRTGGWDTQYF.

The rearrangement links TRBV4-1 to TRBJ1-6; D not certain. The germline V gene encodes CDR1 MGHRA and CDR2 YSYEKL. This CDR3 comprises 14 residues. V lost 3 bases, J lost 9 bases, and 12 bases lay in between. The CDR3 loop reads CASSQGSRFSPLHF. In nucleotides, the CDR3 is TGCGCCAGCAGCCAGGGCTCTCGCTTTTCACCCCTCCACTTT.

The chain employs TRBV6-2 or TRBV6-3 and TRBJ1-1; no reliable D call. Germline values: CDR1 MNHEY, CDR2 SVGEGT. V was shortened by 4 bases and J by 5 bases, with 11 bases between the two germline ends. This CDR3 has 13 amino acids. The CDR3 is CASSLRQATEAFF. In DNA form, the CDR3 reads TGTGCCAGCAGTTTAAGGCAGGCGACTGAAGCTTTCTTT.

The chain employs TRBV21-1 and TRBJ1-1; the D call TRBD1 from the table was never checked on the DNA. TRBV21-1 is tagged as a pseudogene. The CDR3 is 16 residues long. The DNA of the CDR3 is TGTGCCAGCAGCAAACCCGGACAGCTGGGGAACACTGAAGCTTTCTTT. Its protein is CASSKPGQLGNTEAFF.

This clonotype was observed a handful of times. The gene calls are TRBV7-2 and TRBJ2-1, with D possibly matching TRBD2 (6 bases). This CDR3 is 14 amino acids long. V lost 3 bases and J lost 5, with 11 bases in between. Germline V gene data show CDR1 as SGHTA and CDR2 as FQGNSA. CDR3 sequence (DNA): TGTGCCAGCAGCTTTCTCCCGGGAGACAATGAGCAGTTCTTC. Protein sequence: CASSFLPGDNEQFF.